These 22 T cell receptor beta chains were all obtained from the same sample, sequenced in a study of blood T cells in healthy people across ages. A second PCR, run for roughly 7 to 11 cycles, used a sample-barcoded 5' primer plus a J-beta primer mix. In TCRdb, the 5' RACE reads were re-called with MiXCR into one record per CDR3 protein. The data hold 800,000 or so distinct CDR3 sequences, with 46% observed a single time. The sequenced sample was blood. Source of these receptors: a man of 80 years or more in good health.

This chain uses TRBV29-1 with TRBJ1-2; D remains ambiguous. The CDR3 runs 12 residues. The germline CDR1 and CDR2 sequences are SQVTM and ANQGSEA. The V end was cut by 0 bases, the J end by 4 bases, with 6 bases between. CDR3 amino acids: CSVEDPFYGYTF. CDR3 coding DNA: TGCAGCGTTGAAGATCCCTTCTATGGCTACACCTTC.

This clonotype has a count of ten or more. V is TRBV12-3 or TRBV12-4 and J is TRBJ2-7; D gene uncertain. Trimming took off 1 base at V and 1 base at J, with 5 bases between the two ends. CDR3 length: 13 residues. The CDR3 nucleotides read TGTGCCAGCAGTTTAGAACAGTCCTACGAGCAGTACTTC. As protein: CASSLEQSYEQYF.

This clonotype was detected a few times. V and J are TRBV11-2 and TRBJ2-1; D is uncertain. This CDR3 contains 15 residues. Germline lookup yields CDR1 SGHAT and CDR2 FQNNGV. With 0 bases removed from V and 10 bases from J, the gap between germline ends came to 16 bases. CDR3 region: CASSLDSVVPTEQFF. CDR3 in DNA: TGTGCCAGCAGCTTAGATTCGGTGGTACCGACCGAGCAGTTCTTC.

This clonotype was counted between two and nine times. This chain uses TRBV6-5 with TRBJ1-5, with a weak D call TRBD1 (6 bases). Trimming took off 0 bases at V and 5 bases at J, with 8 bases between the two ends. Germline V gene lookup returns CDR1 MNHEY and CDR2 SVGAGI. The CDR3 is 14 residues long. This chain's CDR3 is CASSYSGAHQPQHF. The DNA of the CDR3 is TGTGCCAGCAGTTACTCGGGGGCTCATCAGCCCCAGCATTTT.

Remarks on this clonotype: Being one base from a much bigger clone, this may be a read error. The chain combines TRBV5-1 with TRBJ2-6; 7 positions agree with TRBD1. In germline, CDR1 is SGHRS, CDR2 YFSETQ. CDR3 length: 17 amino acids. The CDR3 here is CASSFSTGASGANALTF. CDR3 sequence (DNA): TGCGCCAGCAGCTTTTCCACAGGGGCCTCTGGGGCCAACGCCCTGACTTTC.

This clonotype came up a few times. The chain joins TRBV5-1 to TRBJ2-7; TRBD2 might be the D (5 bases). V was clipped by 3 bases and J by 2 bases, with 9 bases between them. Germline CDR1 SGHRS, CDR2 YFSETQ. This CDR3 region has 13 residues. CDR3 DNA: TGCGCCAGCAGCTGGACTCGTCCCTACGAGCAGTACTTC. Translation: CASSWTRPYEQYF.

The chain links TRBV29-1 to TRBJ2-7, with D uncertain. V gave up 3 bases and J gave up 6 bases, with 9 bases separating them. Germline CDR1 reads SQVTM; CDR2 reads ANQGSEA. The CDR3 runs to 11 residues. The CDR3 coding sequence is TGCAGCGTTGAGGGCTTTGGCGAGCAGTACTTC. Amino acids: CSVEGFGEQYF.

V usage is TRBV6-2 or TRBV6-3 and J usage is TRBJ1-5, with D unclear. V lost 4 bases and J 7 bases, leaving 14 bases between the germline ends. CDR1 and CDR2 from the germline V gene are MNHEY and SVGEGT. This CDR3 is built from 14 residues. Here the CDR3 reads CASSSPGVGQPQHF. CDR3 DNA sequence: TGTGCCAGCAGTTCCCCAGGAGTAGGACAGCCCCAGCATTTT.

The CDR3 sequence: CASSEGPSLNQPQHF. CDR3 DNA sequence: TGTGCCAGCAGTGAAGGTCCCTCCTTAAATCAGCCCCAGCATTTT. The J gene is TRBJ1-5, the V gene TRBV6-1, with D unresolved. The CDR3 spans 15 residues. Germline loops: CDR1 MNHNS, CDR2 SASEGT. V was shortened by 1 base and J by 4 bases, with 11 bases between the two germline ends.

J is TRBJ2-5 and V is TRBV20-1, with D unclear. Germline V gene data show CDR1 as DFQATT and CDR2 as SNEGSKA (reference sequence). The germline V and J ends were trimmed by 0 bases and 1 base, with 12 bases remaining between them. The CDR3 has 15 amino acids. The CDR3 sequence is CSARDGQEIQETQYF. The DNA for the CDR3 is TGCAGTGCTAGAGATGGGCAGGAGATCCAAGAGACCCAGTACTTC.

This clonotype was recorded once. This chain joins TRBV12-5 and TRBJ2-7; D remains ambiguous. From germline, CDR1 is LGHNT and CDR2 FRNRAP. V was pared by 0 bases and J by 0 bases, with 6 bases between. CDR3 length: 14 residues. The CDR3 DNA sequence: TGTGCTAGTGGTTTGGTATCGGCCTCCTACGAGCAGTACTTC. This codes for CASGLVSASYEQYF.

This clonotype came up once. The chain joins TRBV11-2 to TRBJ1-5, with D possibly TRBD1 on 5 matching bases. This CDR3 is 14 amino acids long. Trimming removed 3 bases from V and 4 bases from J, with 10 bases in between. Germline values: CDR1 SGHAT, CDR2 FQNNGV. CDR3 bases: TGTGCCAGCAGCTTCTCAGGGAAAAATCAGCCCCAGCATTTT. Translation: CASSFSGKNQPQHF.

CDR3 nucleotides: TGTGCCAGCAGTGAAGGGGGGGTCCATGGCTACACCTTC. This codes for CASSEGGVHGYTF. The rearrangement links TRBV2 to TRBJ1-2; D is perhaps TRBD1 (5 bases). CDR3 length equals 13 residues. Germline CDR1 is SNHLY and CDR2 is FYNNEI. Trimming pared 1 base from V and 6 bases from J, leaving 9 bases between.

This chain links TRBV11-3 with TRBJ2-2; TRBD1 is a possible D gene (5 bases). CDR1 is SGHNT and CDR2 is YENEEA in the germline V gene. The CDR3 runs to 15 residues. V lost 1 base and J lost 4, with 10 bases in between. CDR3 protein: CASSLGQTPTGELFF. CDR3 nucleotides: TGTGCCAGCAGCTTAGGACAGACCCCCACCGGGGAGCTGTTTTTT.

This clonotype was counted a few times. This may be a read error: a much more frequent sequence differs by one nucleotide. This chain uses TRBV12-3 or TRBV12-4 with TRBJ2-5, with no clear D. The V and J ends lost 5 bases and 11 bases respectively, with 18 bases between them. The CDR3 has 13 amino acids. The CDR3 sequence is CASSLKGIGEQYF. The CDR3 DNA is TGTGCCAGCAGTCTAAAAGGGATTGGTGAGCAGTACTTC.

This clonotype has just a few counts. The chain links TRBV27 to TRBJ2-3; 11 bases fit TRBD2. The CDR3 runs 17 residues. V shed 4 bases and J 0 bases; nucleotides not matched to a gene: 6. Germline values: CDR1 MNHEY, CDR2 SMNVEV (reference sequence). CDR3 nucleotides: TGTGCCAGCAGTTCCGGACTAGCGGGCCTTAGCACAGATACGCAGTATTTT. Translation: CASSSGLAGLSTDTQYF.

The chain combines TRBV7-9 with TRBJ2-1; D possibly corresponds to TRBD1 (5 bases). The DNA end is more similar to TRBJ2-7, so the J call may be wrong. Per germline, CDR1 SEHNR and CDR2 FQNEAQ (reference sequence). The CDR3 is 13 amino acids. The CDR3 protein is CASSRAAYNEQYF. The DNA of the CDR3 is TGTGCCAGCTCCAGGGCAGCCTACAATGAGCAGTACTTC.

Worth noting for this clonotype: A junction end diverges from the germline sequence, so it may reflect a read error. The V and J genes are TRBV5-1 and TRBJ1-1; D is uncertain. This CDR3 is 15 amino acids long. CDR1 is SGHRS and CDR2 is YFSETQ in the germline V gene. The CDR3 bases are TGCGCCAGCAGCTTGGAGCCGATCCGGAACACTGGAGCTTTCTTT. Translated, it gives CASSLEPIRNTGAFF. Drawing the rest from reference TRBV5-1 and TRBJ1-1, the complete variable domain is KAGVTQTPRYLIKTRGQQVTLSCSPISGHRSVSWYQQTPGQGLQFLFEYFSETQRNKGNFPGRFSGRQFSNSRSEMNVSTLELGDSALYLCASSLEPIRNTGAFFGQGTRLTVV.

In its sample, this clonotype was seen a few times. The rearrangement uses TRBV6-5 and TRBJ2-4; 8 positions agree with TRBD1. This CDR3 is built from 16 residues. Germline trimming cut 0 bases from V and 6 bases from J; bases unmatched to any gene: 7. CDR1 and CDR2 (germline): MNHEY, SVGAGI. The chain's CDR3 is CASSYSTTTGVNIQYF. The CDR3 DNA follows: TGTGCCAGCAGTTACTCGACAACGACAGGGGTAAACATTCAGTACTTC.

In its sample, this clonotype was seen many times. The chain recombines TRBV6-2 or TRBV6-3 with TRBJ2-1; D gene uncertain. Trimming stripped 7 bases from V and 2 bases from J, with 15 bases between. Per germline, CDR1 MNHEY and CDR2 SVGEGT. CDR3 length: 15 amino acids. In nucleotides, the CDR3 is TGTGCCAGCACTCTGACCGACTTCCCCTACAATGAGCAGTTCTTC. This translates into CASTLTDFPYNEQFF.

The chain couples TRBV12-3 or TRBV12-4 to TRBJ2-5, with 8 bases that match TRBD2. The length of the CDR3 is 15 residues. The V gene end was trimmed by 1 base and the J gene end by 3 bases; junction bases not matched to a gene: 4. The CDR3 DNA is TGTGCCAGCAGTTTAGAGCGGGAGTGGAAAGAGACCCAGTACTTC. Amino acids: CASSLEREWKETQYF.

This clonotype was picked up a small number of times. The chain combines TRBV7-2 with TRBJ2-1, with 13 positions matching TRBD2. Germline V gives CDR1 SGHTA, CDR2 FQGNSA. The ends lost 3 bases at V and 7 bases at J; junction bases unmatched: 3. The CDR3 runs 15 residues. The CDR3 protein is CASSLTSGRPNEQFF. CDR3 coding DNA: TGTGCCAGCAGCTTGACTAGCGGGAGGCCAAATGAGCAGTTCTTC.